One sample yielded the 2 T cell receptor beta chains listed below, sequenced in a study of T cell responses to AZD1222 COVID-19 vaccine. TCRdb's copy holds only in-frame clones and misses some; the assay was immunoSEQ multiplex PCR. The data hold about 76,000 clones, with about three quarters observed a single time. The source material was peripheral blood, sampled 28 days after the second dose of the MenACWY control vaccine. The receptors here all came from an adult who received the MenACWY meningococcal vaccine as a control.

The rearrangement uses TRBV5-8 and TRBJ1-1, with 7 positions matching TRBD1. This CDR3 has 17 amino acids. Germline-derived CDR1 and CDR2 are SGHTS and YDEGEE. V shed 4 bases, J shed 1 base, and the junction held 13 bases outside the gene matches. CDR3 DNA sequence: TGTGCCAGCAGCCTCGGACAGGATACAAATTGGAACACTGAAGCTTTCTTT. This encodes CASSLGQDTNWNTEAFF.

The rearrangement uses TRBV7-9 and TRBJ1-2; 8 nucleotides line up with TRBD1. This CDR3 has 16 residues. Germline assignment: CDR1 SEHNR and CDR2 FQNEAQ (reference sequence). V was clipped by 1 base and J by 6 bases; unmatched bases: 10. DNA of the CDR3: TGTGCCAGCAGCTTAGATCTGGACAGGGTTCGCCATGGCTACACCTTC. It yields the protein CASSLDLDRVRHGYTF.